These 17 T cell receptor beta chains share one sample of origin, sequenced in a study of T cell repertoires in cytomegalovirus infection. TCRdb itself ran the reads through MiXCR, one entry per CDR3 protein. Altogether 560,000 or so distinct CDR3 sequences are present, 16% being singletons, with the ten largest covering 20% to 30%. The sample comprised CD8+ T cells from PBMCs. The receptor source for this set is a human donor in good health (CMV status not recorded). Some clones in this sample may be carry-over from other donors' samples.

This clonotype occurred many times. The genes are TRBV27 and TRBJ1-5; D unresolved. Deletions cut 4 bases from V and 4 bases from J, with 11 bases between. Germline assignment: CDR1 MNHEY and CDR2 SMNVEV (reference sequence). This CDR3 comprises 14 residues. The CDR3 loop is CASSSSIRNQPQHF. In nucleotides, the CDR3 is TGTGCCAGCAGTTCCTCGATACGTAATCAGCCCCAGCATTTT.

Remarks on this clonotype: A much larger clone lies a single base off, so this may be a read error. This chain uses TRBV6-6 with TRBJ1-1; unclear D gene. CDR1 and CDR2 (germline): MNHNY, SVGAGI (reference sequence). V was clipped by 6 bases and J by 5 bases, with 10 bases between them. The CDR3 loop spans 12 amino acids. CDR3 bases: TGTGCCAGCAGGAAGGACGTGACTGAAGCTTTCTTT. This translates into CASRKDVTEAFF.

In the case of this clonotype: A much larger clone lies one base from this, so it may be a read error. The DNA of the CDR3 is TGTGCTAGTGGTTTGGCGAATTCACCCCTCCACTTT. Protein product: CASGLANSPLHF. The chain uses TRBV12-5 and TRBJ1-6; no reliable D call. The length of the CDR3 is 12 residues. Germline V gene lookup returns CDR1 LGHNT and CDR2 FRNRAP. V dropped 1 base and J dropped 7 bases, with 2 bases sitting between them.

This clonotype was detected ten times or more. This chain uses TRBV11-2 with TRBJ2-5; D perhaps matches TRBD2 (5 bases). V lost 3 bases to trimming and J lost 0 bases, with 8 bases between them. CDR1 SGHAT and CDR2 FQNNGV come from the germline V gene. The CDR3 spans 14 residues. CDR3 bases: TGTGCCAGCAGCTTGTGGACTGACCAAGAGACCCAGTACTTC. It codes for CASSLWTDQETQYF.

A remark on this clonotype: This may arise from a read error, as a much more abundant clone is one base away. This chain joins TRBV7-3 and TRBJ2-5; 8 bases are a match to TRBD2. The CDR3 loop spans 13 amino acids. Germline V CDR1 and CDR2: SGHTA, FQGTGA. The CDR3 sequence is CANSPREGETQYF. The CDR3 DNA follows: TGTGCCAACAGCCCACGGGAGGGCGAGACCCAGTACTTC.

About this clonotype: A much larger clone sits a single nucleotide away, making a read error possible. This chain uses TRBV7-6 with TRBJ2-7; D is undetermined. V was cut by 6 bases and J by 3 bases, with 12 bases left in between. The CDR3 covers 13 residues. In germline, CDR1 is SGHVS, CDR2 FNYEAQ. For the CDR3, the DNA is TGTGCCAGCAGAAAAGGAGAATTCTACGAGCAGTACTTC. The encoded protein is CASRKGEFYEQYF.

About this clonotype itself: This sequence may be a read error, since a much larger clone differs from it by one base. V and J are TRBV27 and TRBJ2-7, with D possibly matching TRBD2 (6 bases). The CDR3 has 15 residues. Germline CDR1 reads MNHEY; CDR2 reads SMNVEV (reference sequence). Trimming left V 2 bases short and J 4 bases short, with 15 bases between. CDR3 amino acids: CASSLLEGVRYEQYF. The CDR3 nucleotides are TGTGCCAGCAGTTTACTGGAGGGTGTTAGGTACGAGCAGTACTTC.

This chain connects TRBV20-1 to TRBJ1-4, with unresolved D. The V gene's germline CDR1 is DFQATT and CDR2 SNEGSKA (reference sequence). With 3 bases removed from V and 5 bases from J, the gap between germline ends came to 16 bases. The CDR3 consists of 15 residues. This chain's CDR3 is CSARVRLGWNEKLFF. For the CDR3, the DNA is TGCAGTGCTAGGGTTCGGCTAGGCTGGAATGAAAAACTGTTTTTT.

This clonotype was observed many times. This chain joins TRBV2 and TRBJ1-2, with 7 nucleotides matching TRBD1. Germline assignment: CDR1 SNHLY and CDR2 FYNNEI. The CDR3 extends over 15 amino acids. After removal of 4 bases from V and 0 bases from J, the junction contained 5 bases not matched to a gene. The CDR3 nucleotides are TGTGCCAGCAGTGGGGGGACAGACCCTAACTATGGCTACACCTTC. Its protein is CASSGGTDPNYGYTF.

This clonotype was seen many times. The V call is TRBV6-6, the J call TRBJ2-7, with 7 bases identical to TRBD2. Germline V gene lookup returns CDR1 MNHNY and CDR2 SVGAGI (reference sequence). V gave up 0 bases and J gave up 3 bases; unmatched junction bases: 8. CDR3 length equals 16 residues. In nucleotides, the CDR3 is TGTGCCAGCAGTTACTCGAGTGGCGGGAGTATCTACGAGCAGTACTTC. Translated, it gives CASSYSSGGSIYEQYF.

The chain carries TRBV20-1 and TRBJ1-2; no firm D call. The CDR3 runs 9 residues. V shed 5 bases and J shed 13 bases, with 11 bases lying between them. Per germline, CDR1 DFQATT and CDR2 SNEGSKA (reference sequence). The chain's CDR3 is CSAPQGFTF. The CDR3 bases are TGCAGTGCTCCACAAGGGTTCACCTTC.

V usage is TRBV3-1 and J usage is TRBJ2-7, with D possibly matching TRBD1 (6 bases). Germline values: CDR1 LGHDT, CDR2 YNNKEL (reference sequence). The V end lost 4 bases, the J end lost 0 bases, and 13 bases lay between the germline ends. The CDR3 totals 15 residues. The DNA of the CDR3 is TGTGCCAGCAGCCCGGACAGACGCTCCTCCTACGAGCAGTACTTC. It codes for CASSPDRRSSYEQYF.

With regard to this clonotype: Its ends do not fully match the called genes, so a read error is possible. The chain has TRBV28 and TRBJ1-5; a possible D gene is TRBD1 (6 bases). Germline CDR1 is MDHEN and CDR2 is SYDVKM. The CDR3 loop spans 14 amino acids. The CDR3 region is CDSSPTGSNQPQHF. The DNA for the CDR3 is TGTGACAGCAGTCCGACAGGTAGCAATCAGCCCCAGCATTTT.

This clonotype has a handful of counts. This chain connects TRBV23-1 to TRBJ2-4; D might be TRBD1 or TRBD2, each matching 5 bases. TRBV23-1 falls under the ORF class, with uncertain function. This CDR3 is built from 15 residues. V was pared by 7 bases and J by 0 bases, with 13 bases between. The CDR3 here is CASKERGLAKNIQYF. The DNA for the CDR3 is TGCGCCAGCAAAGAGAGGGGTCTAGCCAAAAACATTCAGTACTTC.

Ten or more counts support this clonotype. The chain has TRBV7-9 and TRBJ1-1; perhaps TRBD1 as D (5 bases). Germline V lookup: CDR1 SEHNR, CDR2 FQNEAQ (reference sequence). The CDR3 has 15 amino acids. Trimming stripped 5 bases from V and 1 base from J, with 14 bases between. CDR3 bases: TGTGCCAGCAGCCTCACTCCGGGGGAGAACACTGAAGCTTTCTTT. The encoded protein is CASSLTPGENTEAFF.

This clonotype was counted a few times. V usage is TRBV6-1 and J usage is TRBJ2-5; a weak D match, TRBD1 (6 bases). CDR1 and CDR2 (germline): MNHNS, SASEGT. V was cut by 5 bases and J by 2 bases, with 15 bases left in between. This CDR3 contains 15 residues. This CDR3 is CASSSPMDSQETQYF. Written as DNA, the CDR3 is TGTGCCAGCAGTTCCCCAATGGACAGTCAAGAGACCCAGTACTTC.

The genes are TRBV5-1 and TRBJ1-1; TRBD1 agrees at 10 bases. The CDR3 is made up of 17 amino acids. J gave up 2 bases and V 4 bases, and 11 bases lay outside the gene matches. Germline values: CDR1 SGHRS, CDR2 YFSETQ. As DNA, the CDR3 is TGCGCCAGCAGCCTTGGACAGGGGGGACCCAAAAACACTGAAGCTTTCTTT. This sequence encodes CASSLGQGGPKNTEAFF.